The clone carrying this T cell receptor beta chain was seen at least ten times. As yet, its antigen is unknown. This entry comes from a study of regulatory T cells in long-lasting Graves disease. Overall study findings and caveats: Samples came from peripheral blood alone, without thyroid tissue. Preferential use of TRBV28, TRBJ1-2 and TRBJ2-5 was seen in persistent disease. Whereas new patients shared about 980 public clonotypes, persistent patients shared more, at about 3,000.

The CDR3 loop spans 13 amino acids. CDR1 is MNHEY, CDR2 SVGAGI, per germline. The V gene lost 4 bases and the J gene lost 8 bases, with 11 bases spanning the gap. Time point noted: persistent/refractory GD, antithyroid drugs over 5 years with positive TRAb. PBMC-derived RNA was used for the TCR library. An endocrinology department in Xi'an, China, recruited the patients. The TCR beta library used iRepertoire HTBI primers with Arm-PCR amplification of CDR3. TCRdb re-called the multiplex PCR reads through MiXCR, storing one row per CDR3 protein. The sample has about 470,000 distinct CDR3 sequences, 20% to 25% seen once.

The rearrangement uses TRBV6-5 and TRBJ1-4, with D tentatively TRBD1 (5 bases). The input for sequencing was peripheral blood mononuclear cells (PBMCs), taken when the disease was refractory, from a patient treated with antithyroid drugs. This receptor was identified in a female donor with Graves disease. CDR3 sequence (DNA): TGTGCCAGCAGTTCCACCGGGGCCGAAAAACTGTTTTTT. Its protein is CASSSTGAEKLFF.